This T cell receptor beta chain was recorded in a study of blood T cell repertoires in COVID-19. Study at large: From T cells, B-cell-depleted T cells, or PBMCs came the material, which was cDNA or gDNA.

J was trimmed by 8 bases and V by 1 base; bases with no gene match: 7. Per the germline V gene, CDR1 is KGHSH and CDR2 is LQKENI. The CDR3 has 15 amino acids. Profiled with immunoSEQ multiplex PCR; TCRdb holds only in-frame clones, not every one. The repertoire consists of roughly 70,000 clones, with 80% to 95% occurring once and the leading ten covering 6.9%. The rearrangement links TRBV18 to TRBJ1-4; 7 bases are shared with TRBD1. This TCR derives from a human donor in a cohort sampled during active COVID-19. The specimen sequenced was peripheral blood. The CDR3 DNA reads as TGTGCCAGCTCACCACTGGTAGGGGGCCGGGAAAAACTGTTTTTT. Protein: CASSPLVGGREKLFF.